One and the same sample provided the 28 T cell receptor beta chains below, sequenced in a study of blood T cell repertoires in COVID-19. This table comes from immunoSEQ multiplex PCR, and its TCRdb copy is limited to in-frame clones, with some not included. The table includes 150,000 to 200,000 clones, roughly nine tenths detected once. The sequenced material came from peripheral blood. These receptors all come from a man between 60 and 75 years old with acute or convalescent COVID-19.

This clone came up once. The chain uses TRBV5-1 and TRBJ1-2, with 7 bases that match TRBD1. This CDR3 is 13 amino acids long. In germline, CDR1 is SGHRS, CDR2 YFSETQ. Unmatched junction bases numbered 6, after V lost 2 bases and J lost 8 bases. In nucleotides, the CDR3 is TGCGCCAGCAGCTTTCCGACAGGGACCGGCTACACCTTC. Protein product: CASSFPTGTGYTF.

The gene calls are TRBV10-1 and TRBJ2-1; D might be TRBD2 (5 bases). V lost 4 bases, J lost 7 bases, and 20 bases lay in between. Looked up from germline, CDR1 is WNHNN and CDR2 is SYGVQD (reference sequence). The CDR3 extends over 16 amino acids. The CDR3 sequence: CASSVAEGLGRNEQFF. The CDR3 nucleotides are TGCGCCAGCAGTGTGGCCGAGGGCCTAGGAAGGAATGAGCAGTTCTTC.

This chain uses TRBV12-3 or TRBV12-4 with TRBJ1-5; 9 positions match TRBD1. Unmatched junction bases numbered 2, after V lost 6 bases and J lost 5 bases. The CDR3 is made up of 13 amino acids. CDR3 sequence: CASRGQGDQPQHF. DNA of the CDR3: TGTGCCAGCAGGGGACAGGGCGATCAGCCCCAGCATTTT.

A word on this clone: The same CDR3 arises from other DNA sequences in this sample as well. This sequence joins TRBV11-2 and TRBJ1-2, with a weak D call TRBD1 (5 bases). Germline V CDR1 and CDR2: SGHAT, FQNNGV. The V end was cut by 0 bases, the J end by 6 bases, with 5 bases between. CDR3 length: 12 amino acids. The CDR3 region is CASSLEGDGYTF. In nucleotides, the CDR3 is TGTGCCAGCAGCTTAGAAGGGGATGGCTACACCTTC. Full variable domain (outside the CDR3, taken from reference TRBV11-2 and TRBJ1-2): EAGVAQSPRYKIIEKRQSVAFWCNPISGHATLYWYQQILGQGPKLLIQFQNNGVVDDSQLPKDRFSAERLKGVDSTLKIQPAKLEDSAVYLCASSLEGDGYTFGSGTRLTVV.

J is TRBJ2-7 and V is TRBV19; TRBD2 is a possible D gene (6 bases). V was shortened by 6 bases and J by 2 bases, with 14 bases between the two germline ends. This CDR3 spans 14 amino acids. In germline, CDR1 is LNHDA, CDR2 SQIVND (reference sequence). The chain's CDR3 is CASSPLGGAYEQYF. The DNA for the CDR3 is TGTGCCAGTAGCCCCTTGGGGGGTGCCTACGAGCAGTACTTC.

The sample holds a few counts of this clone. This rearrangement joins TRBV27 to TRBJ2-7, with TRBD1 matching over 9 bases. V dropped 2 bases and J dropped 1; count of bases not matched to a gene: 3. The CDR3 is made up of 15 amino acids. CDR1 and CDR2 from the germline V gene are MNHEY and SMNVEV (reference sequence). CDR3 sequence reads: CASSLGTGRSYEQYF. The CDR3 DNA sequence: TGTGCCAGCAGTTTAGGGACAGGGAGGTCCTACGAGCAGTACTTC.

This chain connects TRBV6-2 or TRBV6-3 to TRBJ1-4; the D gene is possibly TRBD1 (5 bases). This CDR3 has 16 amino acids. The germline gives CDR1 MNHEY, CDR2 SVGEGT. Trimming removed 2 bases from V and 5 bases from J, with 15 bases in between. The DNA of the CDR3 is TGTGCCAGCAGTTACGCCGTCCCGGGACTCAATGAAAAACTGTTTTTT. Translation gives CASSYAVPGLNEKLFF.

The J gene is TRBJ2-3, the V gene TRBV29-1, with a weak D call TRBD1 (5 bases). V was pared by 4 bases and J by 5 bases, with 13 bases between. Germline V gene lookup returns CDR1 SQVTM and CDR2 ANQGSEA. CDR3 length equals 13 residues. The CDR3 region has the DNA TGCAGCGTTGCGGGCCAAAGGGGAGATACGCAGTATTTT. As protein: CSVAGQRGDTQYF.

The chain uses TRBV4-1 and TRBJ2-6, with 7 bases matching TRBD1. The length of the CDR3 is 18 residues. The V segment lost 0 bases and the J segment 0 bases; nucleotides outside the gene matches: 5. Germline V gene sequence: CDR1 MGHRA, CDR2 YSYEKL. The CDR3 DNA is TGCGCCAGCAGCCAAGATCGGACAGGCAGCTCTGGGGCCAACGTCCTGACTTTC. It specifies CASSQDRTGSSGANVLTF.

The rearrangement uses TRBV11-3 and TRBJ2-1; either TRBD1 or TRBD2 may supply D (7 bases each). Trimming shortened V by 5 bases and J by 2 bases, and 16 bases separated the two germline ends. Germline CDR1 and CDR2: SGHNT and YENEEA. The CDR3 totals 16 residues. This CDR3 is CASSLGGGSAYNEQFF. CDR3 nucleotides: TGTGCCAGCAGCCTAGGGGGCGGGAGCGCCTACAATGAGCAGTTCTTC.

The CDR3 reads CASSVEAQETQYF. Here the CDR3 DNA reads TGTGCCAGCAGCGTAGAAGCACAAGAGACCCAGTACTTC. The chain joins TRBV9 to TRBJ2-5; D uncertain. V shed 0 bases and J shed 2 bases, with 5 bases lying between them. The CDR3 length is 13 residues. Germline loops: CDR1 SGDLS, CDR2 YYNGEE.

The chain is built from TRBV5-4 and TRBJ1-2; TRBD1 aligns across 7 bases. Germline CDR1 is SGHNT and CDR2 is YYREEE (reference sequence). V gave up 4 bases and J gave up 2 bases; unmatched junction bases: 8. The CDR3 is 15 residues long. The CDR3 coding sequence is TGTGCCAGCAGCCTTCTGGGGACAGCGAACTATGGCTACACCTTC. Translation gives CASSLLGTANYGYTF.

This sequence joins TRBV5-1 and TRBJ1-2; 10 positions match TRBD1. The CDR3 loop spans 17 amino acids. V trimming: 4 bases; J trimming: 8 bases; junction bases outside the gene matches: 17. Germline loops: CDR1 SGHRS, CDR2 YFSETQ. CDR3 nucleotides: TGCGCCAGCAGCCCAACGCCCGGGACAGGGGACAGCGGGGGCTACACCTTC. Translating it yields CASSPTPGTGDSGGYTF.

The chain joins TRBV5-4 to TRBJ2-3, with TRBD2 identical over 11 bases. Per the germline V gene, CDR1 is SGHNT and CDR2 is YYREEE (reference sequence). J gave up 2 bases and V 4 bases, and 6 bases lay outside the gene matches. The length of the CDR3 is 16 residues. The CDR3 is CASSLGLAETTDTQYF. The CDR3 bases are TGTGCCAGCAGCCTGGGACTAGCGGAAACCACAGATACGCAGTATTTT.

This clone was counted only a few times. The genes are TRBV5-1 and TRBJ1-6; weak D call: TRBD1 (6 bases). The CDR3 consists of 16 residues. V lost 2 bases to trimming and J lost 9 bases, with 18 bases between them. The V gene's germline CDR1 is SGHRS and CDR2 YFSETQ. The CDR3 DNA reads TGCGCCAGCAGCTTCCGGGACATGGGATCTGGTTCACCCCTCCACTTT. Its translation is CASSFRDMGSGSPLHF.

The rearrangement uses TRBV9 and TRBJ2-3; TRBD2 agrees at 8 bases. V trimming: 0 bases; J trimming: 4 bases; junction bases outside the gene matches: 4. CDR1 is SGDLS, CDR2 YYNGEE, per germline. The CDR3 has 15 residues. In DNA, the CDR3 is TGTGCCAGCAGCGTAGGTGGGACTAGTGCAGATACGCAGTATTTT. This codes for CASSVGGTSADTQYF.

This clone was recorded once. V gene TRBV7-3 combines with J gene TRBJ1-5; the match to TRBD1 covers 10 bases. This CDR3 region has 18 residues. The J segment lost 1 base and the V segment lost 3 bases, leaving 9 bases of the junction unmatched. The germline CDR1 and CDR2 sequences are SGHTA and FQGTGA. CDR3 in amino acids: CASSLETGGSSSNQPQHF. The CDR3 bases are TGTGCCAGCAGCTTGGAGACAGGGGGCTCTTCCAGCAATCAGCCCCAGCATTTT.

This chain connects TRBV13 to TRBJ1-1, with D tentatively TRBD1 (5 bases). Trimming pared 0 bases from V and 0 bases from J, leaving 14 bases between. CDR1 PRHDT and CDR2 FYEKMQ come from the germline V gene (reference sequence). CDR3 length equals 17 residues. CDR3 sequence reads: CASSLGRGHTMNTEAFF. The CDR3 nucleotides are TGTGCCAGCAGCTTAGGAAGGGGTCATACAATGAACACTGAAGCTTTCTTT. Full variable domain (missing parts from reference TRBV13 and TRBJ1-1): AAGVIQSPRHLIKEKRETATLKCYPIPRHDTVYWYQQGPGQDPQFLISFYEKMQSDKGSIPDRFSAQQFSDYHSELNMSSLELGDSALYFCASSLGRGHTMNTEAFFGQGTRLTVV.

The chain has TRBV7-9 and TRBJ1-2; D remains unclear. Trimming removed 3 bases at V and 8 bases at J, with 10 bases between. The CDR3 sequence is 12 residues long. Germline V gene lookup returns CDR1 SEHNR and CDR2 FQNEAQ (reference sequence). The CDR3, as DNA: TGTGCCAGCAGCTTGGAGGGTTTCGGCTACACCTTC. Encoded protein: CASSLEGFGYTF.

This clone was observed once. This chain connects TRBV21-1 to TRBJ1-2; the D call of TRBD1 is as the table states it, not checked on the DNA. TRBV21-1 is an annotated pseudogene. The CDR3 runs to 18 residues. The CDR3 DNA sequence: TGTGCCAGCAGCAAACCACTAAGACAGGGCTCAAACCACTATGGCTACACCTTC. This gives the protein CASSKPLRQGSNHYGYTF.

The chain links TRBV11-2 to TRBJ1-5, with D unresolved. V gave up 5 bases and J gave up 6 bases, with 11 bases separating them. Per germline, CDR1 SGHAT and CDR2 FQNNGV. This CDR3 spans 13 amino acids. The CDR3 loop reads CASSPSAGQPQHF. In DNA, the CDR3 is TGTGCCAGCAGCCCAAGCGCGGGTCAGCCCCAGCATTTT.

CDR3 loop: CAWSQGASSPLHF. For the CDR3, the DNA is TGTGCCTGGAGTCAGGGGGCAAGTTCACCCCTCCACTTT. This chain connects TRBV30 to TRBJ1-6, with 8 bases fitting TRBD1. CDR1 and CDR2 (germline): GTSNPN, SVGIG (reference sequence). V dropped 2 bases and J dropped 9; count of bases not matched to a gene: 3. This CDR3 comprises 13 residues.

This chain connects TRBV4-3 to TRBJ2-7; D perhaps matches TRBD2 (6 bases). Germline V CDR1 and CDR2: LGHNA, YSLEER. Trimming removed 0 bases from V and 0 bases from J, with 12 bases in between. CDR3 size: 16 residues. CDR3 DNA: TGCGCCAGCAGCCAAGAAGTAGCGGTCACCTCCTACGAGCAGTACTTC. Translation gives CASSQEVAVTSYEQYF.

The chain links TRBV30 to TRBJ1-1; D uncertain. Trimming took off 2 bases at V and 0 bases at J, with 13 bases between the two ends. Germline CDR1 GTSNPN, CDR2 SVGIG (reference sequence). This CDR3 spans 15 amino acids. Here the CDR3 reads CAWSRNSDLNTEAFF. CDR3 bases: TGTGCCTGGAGTCGAAACAGTGATTTGAACACTGAAGCTTTCTTT.

The chain couples TRBV12-3 or TRBV12-4 to TRBJ1-5; D call uncertain. V dropped 6 bases and J dropped 6 bases, with 9 bases sitting between them. This CDR3 comprises 12 residues. Written as DNA, the CDR3 is TGTGCCAGCAGCCGGCGGGGTCAGCCCCAGCATTTT. It yields the protein CASSRRGQPQHF.

The chain employs TRBV27 and TRBJ1-2; D may be TRBD1 (6 bases). This CDR3 spans 15 amino acids. Trimming shortened V by 9 bases and J by 3 bases, and 20 bases separated the two germline ends. CDR1 and CDR2 from the germline V gene are MNHEY and SMNVEV (reference sequence). Here the CDR3 reads CASSPRQARDYGYTF. CDR3 in DNA: TGTGCCAGTTCGCCACGACAGGCCAGAGACTATGGCTACACCTTC.

Only a few counts were recorded for this clone. This chain joins TRBV5-4 and TRBJ1-6; 7 nucleotides agree with TRBD1. This CDR3 spans 16 amino acids. CDR1 and CDR2 from the germline V gene are SGHNT and YYREEE (reference sequence). With 5 bases clipped from V and 9 bases from J, the junction kept 14 bases outside the gene matches. For the CDR3, the DNA is TGTGCCAGCAGGGAGGACCTACAGGGGTTCGGTTCACCCCTCCACTTT. As protein: CASREDLQGFGSPLHF. The full variable domain, its missing parts supplied by reference TRBV5-4 and TRBJ1-6, is ETGVTQSPTHLIKTRGQQVTLRCSSQSGHNTVSWYQQALGQGPQFIFQYYREEENGRGNFPPRFSGLQFPNYSSELNVNALELDDSALYLCASREDLQGFGSPLHFGNGTRLTVT.

This chain uses TRBV27 with TRBJ2-7; a possible D gene is TRBD2 (6 bases). Germline V lookup: CDR1 MNHEY, CDR2 SMNVEV (reference sequence). Trimming removed 3 bases at V and 3 bases at J, with 15 bases between. This CDR3 contains 15 residues. The CDR3 reads CASSFSGDLNYEQYV. CDR3 coding DNA: TGTGCCAGCAGTTTTTCCGGGGACTTAAACTACGAGCAGTACGTC.